Each of the 8 T cell receptor beta chains below was sequenced from the same sample in a study of human T cells and chemical hapten exposure. Time point meaning: patch test 2, 6 weeks after DPC sensitization. Noted treatment: therapeutic diphenylcyclopropenone sensitization with weekly scalp DPC. In TCRdb, the RACE reads were re-called with MiXCR into one record per CDR3 protein. Of some 100,000 distinct CDR3 sequences detected, about 9.3% appear once; the ten largest clones hold 2% to 2.5%. The material was whole blood, obtained in connection with sensitization to the hapten diphenylcyclopropenone (DPC). The receptor source for this set is a woman between 35 and 50 years old with alopecia areata. Some clones in this sample may be carry-over from other donors' samples.

The CDR3 DNA reads TGTGCCAGCAGCTTGACTAGCGCTAGGTTCGGAGCTGAGCAGTTCTTC. This encodes CASSLTSARFGAEQFF. This chain joins TRBV6-2 or TRBV6-3 and TRBJ2-1; 8 nucleotides agree with TRBD2. The CDR3 is 16 residues long. V lost 6 bases, J lost 9 bases, and 16 bases stayed unmatched. Germline V gene lookup returns CDR1 MNHEY and CDR2 SVGEGT.

This clonotype was found many times. The rearrangement uses TRBV29-1 and TRBJ2-7; either TRBD1 or TRBD2 may fit D (5 bases each). The germline V and J ends were trimmed by 7 bases and 7 bases, with 17 bases remaining between them. Germline CDR1 and CDR2: SQVTM and ANQGSEA. CDR3 length equals 12 residues. The CDR3 DNA is TGCAGCGCGGGACCGTCGGATGGGGAGCAGTACTTC. Protein: CSAGPSDGEQYF.

Concerning this clonotype: A much more abundant neighbour one base away suggests this may be a read error. V usage is TRBV29-1 and J usage is TRBJ2-7; 7 nucleotides align to TRBD1. The V gene's germline CDR1 is SQVTM and CDR2 ANQGSEA. The CDR3 runs to 12 residues. With V trimmed by 5 bases and J by 5 bases, 6 bases remained unmatched. The CDR3 DNA is TGCAGCGTTACGACAGGGAACCACGAGCAGTACTTC. Encoded protein: CSVTTGNHEQYF.

The rearrangement uses TRBV5-1 and TRBJ2-7, with D possibly called TRBD1 or TRBD2 (5 bases each). Germline CDR1 and CDR2: SGHRS and YFSETQ. CDR3 length equals 15 residues. V dropped 3 bases and J dropped 4 bases, with 17 bases sitting between them. Here the CDR3 reads CASSSLGDDTYEQYF. CDR3 in DNA: TGCGCCAGCAGCTCTTTGGGGGACGACACATACGAGCAGTACTTC.

This chain uses TRBV29-1 with TRBJ2-5, with 9 bases matching TRBD1. Trimming removed 0 bases from V and 4 bases from J; junction bases left unmatched: 3. In germline, CDR1 is SQVTM, CDR2 ANQGSEA. This CDR3 spans 14 amino acids. The DNA of the CDR3 is TGCAGCGTTGAAGAGACAGGGGGACGAGAGACCCAGTACTTC. This codes for CSVEETGGRETQYF.

In regard to this clonotype: Sequence at one end of the junction differs from germline and may be a read error. The V and J genes are TRBV5-4 and TRBJ2-2, with 8 bases fitting TRBD2. The CDR3 extends over 16 amino acids. Germline V CDR1 and CDR2: SGHNT, YYREEE (reference sequence). CDR3 nucleotides: TGTGCCAGCAGCTTAGGCGGGAGGTCGAACACCGGGGAGCCGTTTTTT. Protein product: CASSLGGRSNTGEPFF.

This clonotype was recorded at least ten times. This chain joins TRBV21-1 and TRBJ1-6; the table's TRBD1 call for D was not verified on the DNA. TRBV21-1 counts as a pseudogene. The CDR3 covers 19 residues. For the CDR3, the DNA is TGTGCCAGCAGCGACGCAAAAGGGGGGACAGGGTCACTTCATTCACCCCTCCACTTT. Residues: CASSDAKGGTGSLHSPLHF.

The sample holds many counts of this clonotype. The chain has TRBV14 and TRBJ2-2, with no clear D. Trimming left V 2 bases short and J 1 base short, with 8 bases between. The CDR3 sequence is 15 residues long. Per the germline V gene, CDR1 is SGHDN and CDR2 is FVKESK. The CDR3 protein is CASSQFSVNTGELFF. CDR3 DNA sequence: TGTGCCAGCAGCCAATTCTCTGTGAACACCGGGGAGCTGTTTTTT.